One and the same sample provided the 23 T cell receptor beta chains below, sequenced in a study of radiotherapy plus CTLA-4 blockade in lung cancer. Produced via immunoSEQ multiplex PCR; TCRdb's table is partial and in-frame only. This table has 90,000 or so clones, around 83% appearing once. Sequencing was performed on peripheral blood, taken from a patient treated with radiotherapy plus ipilimumab. These receptors were obtained from a human donor with non-small cell lung cancer who had stable disease on radiotherapy plus ipilimumab.

This chain connects TRBV5-4 to TRBJ1-3, with D perhaps TRBD1 (6 bases). This CDR3 has 15 amino acids. Germline lookup yields CDR1 SGHNT and CDR2 YYREEE (reference sequence). V was cut by 0 bases and J by 3 bases, with 10 bases left in between. The CDR3 region is CASSLAGGGGNTIYF. CDR3 sequence (DNA): TGTGCCAGCAGCTTGGCCGGGGGCGGTGGAAACACCATATATTTT.

This chain joins TRBV5-1 and TRBJ2-3; TRBD2 matches 7 bases. The CDR3 consists of 15 residues. Trimming removed 5 bases from V and 0 bases from J; junction bases left unmatched: 6. In germline, CDR1 is SGHRS, CDR2 YFSETQ. CDR3 protein: CASRFGTTSTDTQYF. The CDR3 nucleotides are TGCGCCAGCAGATTCGGGACTACTAGCACAGATACGCAGTATTTT.

This clone has a handful of counts. The V and J genes are TRBV11-2 and TRBJ2-2; D is unresolved. The V and J ends lost 6 bases and 0 bases respectively, with 11 bases between them. CDR1 and CDR2 from the germline V gene are SGHAT and FQNNGV. The CDR3 extends over 15 amino acids. The CDR3 DNA is TGTGCCAGCAGATCCCCTGGGTCGAACACCGGGGAGCTGTTTTTT. This translates into CASRSPGSNTGELFF. Combining the CDR3 with reference TRBV11-2 and TRBJ2-2 gives the whole variable domain EAGVAQSPRYKIIEKRQSVAFWCNPISGHATLYWYQQILGQGPKLLIQFQNNGVVDDSQLPKDRFSAERLKGVDSTLKIQPAKLEDSAVYLCASRSPGSNTGELFFGEGSRLTVL.

This rearrangement joins TRBV5-5 to TRBJ1-3; TRBD1 is a possible D gene (6 bases). Germline loops: CDR1 SGHKS, CDR2 YYEKEE (reference sequence). Trimming removed 4 bases at V and 3 bases at J, with 14 bases between. This CDR3 contains 15 residues. The CDR3 nucleotides are TGTGCCAGCAGCAGCAGGGGCCAGGGTGGAAACACCATATATTTT. Amino acids: CASSSRGQGGNTIYF.

CDR3 region: CASSLDASGGNEQFF. As DNA, the CDR3 is TGTGCCAGCAGCTTAGATGCCAGCGGGGGCAATGAGCAGTTCTTC. This chain uses TRBV11-2 with TRBJ2-1; 8 bases fit TRBD2. The CDR3 extends over 15 amino acids. The trim removed 0 bases at V and 6 bases at J, leaving 4 bases unmatched. CDR1 SGHAT and CDR2 FQNNGV come from the germline V gene. Full variable domain (remainder filled in from reference TRBV11-2 and TRBJ2-1): EAGVAQSPRYKIIEKRQSVAFWCNPISGHATLYWYQQILGQGPKLLIQFQNNGVVDDSQLPKDRFSAERLKGVDSTLKIQPAKLEDSAVYLCASSLDASGGNEQFFGPGTRLTVL.

The gene calls are TRBV1 and TRBJ2-1; the table's D call, TRBD1, has no DNA check behind it. TRBV1 is given as a pseudogene. This CDR3 is built from 20 residues. CDR3: CTSSQEGGDDTGQSPNEQFF. Here the CDR3 DNA reads TGCACCAGCAGCCAAGAAGGGGGTGACGATACGGGACAGTCCCCCAATGAGCAGTTCTTC.

This clone was observed a single time. V usage is TRBV7-9 and J usage is TRBJ1-3; D unclear. V gave up 3 bases and J gave up 2 bases, with 11 bases separating them. CDR1 and CDR2 from the germline V gene are SEHNR and FQNEAQ (reference sequence). This CDR3 is 15 amino acids long. The DNA of the CDR3 is TGTGCCAGCAGCTTCTCCGTAGGCGCTGGAAACACCATATATTTT. This codes for CASSFSVGAGNTIYF.

This chain joins TRBV5-4 and TRBJ2-2; no definite D call. Germline V gives CDR1 SGHNT, CDR2 YYREEE (reference sequence). The CDR3 runs to 13 residues. V was cut by 0 bases and J by 3 bases, with 3 bases left in between. The CDR3 coding sequence is TGTGCCAGCAGCTTGGAGGACACCGGGGAGCTGTTTTTT. Translation: CASSLEDTGELFF.

The chain has TRBV28 and TRBJ1-2, with 12 bases aligning to TRBD1. CDR3 length: 15 amino acids. V lost 10 bases, J lost 6 bases, and 12 bases stayed unmatched. Germline V CDR1 and CDR2: MDHEN, SYDVKM. In DNA form, the CDR3 reads TGTGCCACCTGGGGAGTGGGACAGGGGGCGGATGGCTACACCTTC. It encodes CATWGVGQGADGYTF.

This chain connects TRBV27 to TRBJ2-3; D is possibly TRBD1 (5 bases). Germline V gives CDR1 MNHEY, CDR2 SMNVEV (reference sequence). The CDR3 is made up of 11 amino acids. V was pared by 7 bases and J by 5 bases, with 7 bases between. This CDR3 reads CASIRGDTQYF. CDR3 in DNA: TGTGCCAGCATTAGGGGAGATACGCAGTATTTT.

This sequence joins TRBV16 and TRBJ2-1, with unresolved D. V lost 0 bases and J lost 6, with 6 bases in between. From germline, CDR1 is KGHSY and CDR2 FQNENV. The CDR3 is 13 residues long. CDR3 protein: CASSQSEANEQFF. CDR3 coding DNA: TGTGCCAGCAGCCAATCGGAAGCCAATGAGCAGTTCTTC.

V and J are TRBV11-2 and TRBJ1-6; D is unclear. V lost 4 bases, J lost 11 bases, and 12 bases lay in between. This CDR3 is 13 amino acids long. Looked up from germline, CDR1 is SGHAT and CDR2 is FQNNGV. CDR3 sequence reads: CASSSNPTTPLHF. The CDR3 bases are TGTGCCAGCAGCTCCAACCCCACAACACCCCTCCACTTT.

This clone was detected once. The chain has TRBV9 and TRBJ2-1, with D possibly called TRBD1 or TRBD2 (5 bases each). V gave up 3 bases and J gave up 10 bases, with 11 bases separating them. The CDR3 consists of 12 residues. CDR1 and CDR2 (germline): SGDLS, YYNGEE. The CDR3 bases are TGTGCCAGCAGCGCGGGACCCGGAGAGCAGTTCTTC. The encoded protein is CASSAGPGEQFF.

The rearrangement uses TRBV5-1 and TRBJ2-7, with TRBD2 as a possible D gene (6 bases). CDR1 and CDR2 from the germline V gene are SGHRS and YFSETQ. The V and J ends lost 4 bases and 4 bases respectively, with 27 bases between them. CDR3 length: 18 amino acids. The CDR3 DNA is TGCGCCAGCAGCCCCGGGCTCTCAATCCCGGGACTGGCTTACGAGCAGTACTTC. Its translation: CASSPGLSIPGLAYEQYF.

This chain uses TRBV6-1 with TRBJ2-3; 14 positions match TRBD2. This CDR3 comprises 15 residues. CDR1 is MNHNS, CDR2 SASEGT, per germline. Trimming cost V 7 bases and J 6 bases; bases outside gene matches: 6. The CDR3 loop is CASKLTSGGVDTQYF. The CDR3, as DNA: TGTGCCAGCAAATTGACTAGCGGGGGGGTGGATACGCAGTATTTT.

The chain is built from TRBV9 and TRBJ2-1, with D possibly being TRBD1 or TRBD2 (6 bases each). The CDR3 consists of 15 residues. The V gene's germline CDR1 is SGDLS and CDR2 YYNGEE. Trimming removed 1 base at V and 4 bases at J, with 12 bases between. The CDR3 DNA sequence: TGTGCCAGCAGCGTACAAGGGGGGTTATACAATGAGCAGTTCTTC. This sequence encodes CASSVQGGLYNEQFF.

The chain is built from TRBV6-5 and TRBJ1-1, with D uncertain. Germline-derived CDR1 and CDR2 are MNHEY and SVGAGI. The CDR3 has 16 residues. V shed 0 bases and J shed 0 bases, with 11 bases lying between them. CDR3 in amino acids: CASSYSHLLVNTEAFF. The DNA of the CDR3 is TGTGCCAGCAGTTACTCTCACTTACTAGTGAACACTGAAGCTTTCTTT.

The chain employs TRBV29-1 and TRBJ2-1; 7 bases align to TRBD2. With V trimmed by 3 bases and J by 0 bases, 14 bases remained unmatched. This CDR3 has 18 residues. Germline CDR1 reads SQVTM; CDR2 reads ANQGSEA. The CDR3 DNA sequence: TGCAGCGTTGACTTGCGGGGGAGGGCCATAATCTCCTACAATGAGCAGTTCTTC. Translating gives CSVDLRGRAIISYNEQFF.

This chain links TRBV6-1 with TRBJ1-3, with D hard to call. Per the germline V gene, CDR1 is MNHNS and CDR2 is SASEGT. V was cut by 4 bases and J by 9 bases, with 10 bases left in between. The CDR3 consists of 12 residues. CDR3 nucleotides: TGTGCCAGCAGTGGTGTGGGAGGCACCATATATTTT. Amino acids: CASSGVGGTIYF.

The J gene is TRBJ1-2, the V gene TRBV29-1, with TRBD1 identical over 8 bases. Looked up from germline, CDR1 is SQVTM and CDR2 is ANQGSEA. The CDR3 loop spans 12 amino acids. After removal of 7 bases from V and 3 bases from J, the junction contained 4 bases not matched to a gene. CDR3: CSGGQGDYGYTF. Written as DNA, the CDR3 is TGCAGCGGTGGACAGGGCGACTATGGCTACACCTTC. The full variable domain, its missing parts supplied by reference TRBV29-1 and TRBJ1-2, is SAVISQKPSRDICQRGTSLTIQCQVDSQVTMMFWYRQQPGQSLTLIATANQGSEATYESGFVIDKFPISRPNLTFSTLTVSNMSPEDSSIYLCSGGQGDYGYTFGSGTRLTVV.

The chain joins TRBV7-2 to TRBJ1-5, with a possible D match to TRBD1 (6 bases). This CDR3 is 17 amino acids long. Trimming removed 4 bases at V and 2 bases at J, with 18 bases between. Germline-derived CDR1 and CDR2 are SGHTA and FQGNSA. The CDR3: CASSSDREQGGNQPQHF. CDR3 nucleotides: TGTGCCAGCAGCTCAGACCGCGAACAGGGAGGCAATCAGCCCCAGCATTTT. The full variable domain, rest sourced from reference TRBV7-2 and TRBJ1-5, is GAGVSQSPSNKVTEKGKDVELRCDPISGHTALYWYRQSLGQGLEFLIYFQGNSAPDKSGLPSDRFSAERTGGSVSTLTIQRTQQEDSAVYLCASSSDREQGGNQPQHFGDGTRLSIL.

This sequence joins TRBV7-9 and TRBJ2-5; D might be TRBD1 or TRBD2, each matching 5 bases. In germline, CDR1 is SEHNR, CDR2 FQNEAQ (reference sequence). Trimming pared 5 bases from V and 6 bases from J, leaving 16 bases between. The CDR3 spans 14 residues. CDR3 sequence: CASSQGPGWKTQYF. The CDR3 DNA sequence: TGTGCCAGCAGCCAGGGACCGGGGTGGAAGACCCAGTACTTC.

The J gene is TRBJ2-7, the V gene TRBV6-1; tentatively, D is TRBD2 (6 bases). In germline, CDR1 is MNHNS, CDR2 SASEGT. This CDR3 comprises 15 residues. Trimming left V 0 bases short and J 6 bases short, with 15 bases between. CDR3 protein: CASSEAAGIEGEQYF. The CDR3 coding sequence is TGTGCCAGCAGTGAAGCGGCGGGAATTGAGGGCGAGCAGTACTTC.